A single TCR beta chain is shown here with its context. The antigen is not known. This sample is drawn from a study of cytomegalovirus exposure and HLA in healthy donors. For the study at large: The Caucasian-associated ancestry cluster contained 75% to 85% of the roughly 390 genotyped donors.

V lost 1 base to trimming and J lost 4 bases; unmatched junction nucleotides: 3. Germline-derived CDR1 and CDR2 are GTSNPN and SVGIG (reference sequence). This CDR3 contains 15 residues. Regarding the study as a whole: Researchers counted some 150 TCR beta chains as cytomegalovirus-associated.

The PCR made use of 60 Vbeta and 13 Jbeta primers. Profiling relied on immunoSEQ multiplex PCR, and the TCRdb table lists in-frame clones only, not all of them. This table holds some 150,000 clones, about 76% found once. The source is a human donor in good health. The specimen was PBMCs. The rearrangement joins TRBV30 to TRBJ2-1, with 11 bases matching TRBD2. Here the CDR3 DNA reads TGTGCCTGGAGTGCCGGGACTAGCGGATACAATGAGCAGTTCTTC. Translation: CAWSAGTSGYNEQFF.